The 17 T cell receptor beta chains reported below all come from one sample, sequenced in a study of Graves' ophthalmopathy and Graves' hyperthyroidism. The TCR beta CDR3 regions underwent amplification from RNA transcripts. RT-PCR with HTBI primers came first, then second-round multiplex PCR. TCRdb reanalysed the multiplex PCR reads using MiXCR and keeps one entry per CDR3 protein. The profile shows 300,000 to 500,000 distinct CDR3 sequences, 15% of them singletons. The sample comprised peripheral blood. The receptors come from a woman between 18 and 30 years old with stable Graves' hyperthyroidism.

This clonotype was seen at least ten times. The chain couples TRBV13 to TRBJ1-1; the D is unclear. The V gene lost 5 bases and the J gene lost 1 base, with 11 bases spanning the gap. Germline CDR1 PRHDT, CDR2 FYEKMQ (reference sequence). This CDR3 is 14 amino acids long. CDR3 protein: CASSARTANTEAFF. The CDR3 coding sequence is TGTGCCAGCAGCGCCAGGACGGCGAACACTGAAGCTTTCTTT.

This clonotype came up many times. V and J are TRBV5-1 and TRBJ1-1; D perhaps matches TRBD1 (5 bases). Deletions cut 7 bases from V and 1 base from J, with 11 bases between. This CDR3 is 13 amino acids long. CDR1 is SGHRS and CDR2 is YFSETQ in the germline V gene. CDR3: CASRKTGNTEAFF. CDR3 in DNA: TGCGCCAGCCGTAAAACAGGGAACACTGAAGCTTTCTTT.

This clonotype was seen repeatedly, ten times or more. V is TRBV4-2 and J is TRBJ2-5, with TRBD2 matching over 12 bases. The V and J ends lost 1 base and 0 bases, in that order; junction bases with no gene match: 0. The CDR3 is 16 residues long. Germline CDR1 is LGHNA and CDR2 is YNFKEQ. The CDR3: CASSQGLAGDQETQYF. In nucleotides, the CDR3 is TGTGCCAGCAGCCAAGGACTAGCGGGGGACCAAGAGACCCAGTACTTC.

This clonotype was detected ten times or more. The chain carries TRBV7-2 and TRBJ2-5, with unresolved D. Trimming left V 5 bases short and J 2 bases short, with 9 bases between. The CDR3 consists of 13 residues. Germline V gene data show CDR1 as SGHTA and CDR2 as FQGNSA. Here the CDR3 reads CASSRLYQETQYF. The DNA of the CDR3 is TGTGCCAGCAGCCGACTTTATCAAGAGACCCAGTACTTC.

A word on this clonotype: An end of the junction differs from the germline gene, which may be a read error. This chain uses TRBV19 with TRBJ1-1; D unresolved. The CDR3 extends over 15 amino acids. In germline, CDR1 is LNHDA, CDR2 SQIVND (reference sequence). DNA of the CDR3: TGTGCCAGTAATATAGTTCCCGACGGGAACACTGAAGCTTTCTTT. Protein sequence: CASNIVPDGNTEAFF.

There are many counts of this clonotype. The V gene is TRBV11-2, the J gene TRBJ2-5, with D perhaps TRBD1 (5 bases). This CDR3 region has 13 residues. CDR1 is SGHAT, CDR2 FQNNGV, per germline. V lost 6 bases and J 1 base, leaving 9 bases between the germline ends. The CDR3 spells CASSTGFQETQYF. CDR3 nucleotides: TGTGCCAGCAGTACAGGATTCCAAGAGACCCAGTACTTC.

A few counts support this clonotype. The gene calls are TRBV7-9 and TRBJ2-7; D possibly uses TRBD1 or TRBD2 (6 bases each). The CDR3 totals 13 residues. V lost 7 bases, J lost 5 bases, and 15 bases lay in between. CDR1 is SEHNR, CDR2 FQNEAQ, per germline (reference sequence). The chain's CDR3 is CASKSRRGNEQYF. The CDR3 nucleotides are TGTGCCAGCAAATCGAGGAGGGGGAACGAGCAGTACTTC.

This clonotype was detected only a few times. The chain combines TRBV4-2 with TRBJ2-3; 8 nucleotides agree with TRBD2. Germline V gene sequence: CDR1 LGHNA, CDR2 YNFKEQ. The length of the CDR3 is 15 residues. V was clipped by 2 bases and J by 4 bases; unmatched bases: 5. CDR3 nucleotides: TGTGCCAGCAGCCAACCGGGGGGGAACGCAGATACGCAGTATTTT. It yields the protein CASSQPGGNADTQYF.

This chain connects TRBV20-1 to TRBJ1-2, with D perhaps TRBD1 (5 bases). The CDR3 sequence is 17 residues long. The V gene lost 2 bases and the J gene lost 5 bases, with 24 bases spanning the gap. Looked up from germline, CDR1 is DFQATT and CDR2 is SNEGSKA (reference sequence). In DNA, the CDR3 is TGCAGTGCTAGAAAAACCGGGACCGACACCTTACCTTATGGCTACACCTTC. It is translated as CSARKTGTDTLPYGYTF.

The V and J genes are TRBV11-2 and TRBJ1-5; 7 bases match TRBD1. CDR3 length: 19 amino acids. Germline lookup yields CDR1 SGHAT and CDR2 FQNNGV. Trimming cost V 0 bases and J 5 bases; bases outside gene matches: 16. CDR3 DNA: TGTGCCAGCAGCTTAGATCTTAGCAGGGGGAACAGCCGGTATCAGCCCCAGCATTTT. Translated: CASSLDLSRGNSRYQPQHF. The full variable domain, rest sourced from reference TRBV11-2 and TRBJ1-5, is EAGVAQSPRYKIIEKRQSVAFWCNPISGHATLYWYQQILGQGPKLLIQFQNNGVVDDSQLPKDRFSAERLKGVDSTLKIQPAKLEDSAVYLCASSLDLSRGNSRYQPQHFGDGTRLSIL.

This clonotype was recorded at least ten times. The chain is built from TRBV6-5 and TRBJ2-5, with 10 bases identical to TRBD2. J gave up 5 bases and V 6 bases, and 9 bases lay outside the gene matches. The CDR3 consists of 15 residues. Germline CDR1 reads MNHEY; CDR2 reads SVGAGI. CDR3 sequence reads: CASRSWGTSDETQYF. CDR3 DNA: TGTGCCAGCAGGTCCTGGGGGACTAGCGACGAGACCCAGTACTTC.

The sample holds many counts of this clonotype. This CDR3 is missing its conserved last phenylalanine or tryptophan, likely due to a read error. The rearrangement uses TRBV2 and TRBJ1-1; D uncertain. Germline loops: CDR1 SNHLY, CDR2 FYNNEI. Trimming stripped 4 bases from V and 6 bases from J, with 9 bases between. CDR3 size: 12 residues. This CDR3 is CASSGQYPEAFL. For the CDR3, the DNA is TGTGCCAGCAGTGGGCAGTACCCTGAAGCTTTCCTT.

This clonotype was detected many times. CDR3 residues: CASSEGGHSNQPQHF. The CDR3 DNA reads TGTGCCAGCAGTGAAGGGGGCCATAGCAATCAGCCCCAGCATTTT. The V and J genes are TRBV6-1 and TRBJ1-5; possible D gene TRBD1, 5 bases. V shed 1 base and J shed 0 bases, with 7 bases lying between them. The CDR3 is 15 amino acids. The germline V gene encodes CDR1 MNHNS and CDR2 SASEGT.

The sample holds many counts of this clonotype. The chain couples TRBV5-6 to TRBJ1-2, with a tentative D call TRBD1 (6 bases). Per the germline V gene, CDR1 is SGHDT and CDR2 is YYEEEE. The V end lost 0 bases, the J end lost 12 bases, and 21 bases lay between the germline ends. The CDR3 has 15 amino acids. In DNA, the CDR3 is TGTGCCAGCAGCTTGGATCCTCCCACAGGGAGAGGCGACACCTTC. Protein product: CASSLDPPTGRGDTF.

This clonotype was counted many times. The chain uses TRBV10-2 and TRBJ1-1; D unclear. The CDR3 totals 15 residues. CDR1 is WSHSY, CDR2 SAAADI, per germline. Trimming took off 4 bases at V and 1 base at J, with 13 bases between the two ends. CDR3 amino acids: CASSVGVLTNTEAFF. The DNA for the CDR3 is TGCGCCAGCAGTGTTGGAGTACTCACGAACACTGAAGCTTTCTTT.

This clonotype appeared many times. The CDR3 region is CASSTPNGGDVNTEAFF. DNA for the CDR3: TGTGCCAGTAGTACTCCTAACGGGGGAGACGTGAACACTGAAGCTTTCTTT. The chain recombines TRBV19 with TRBJ1-1; D perhaps matches TRBD1 (5 bases). The CDR3 contains 17 residues. The V gene's germline CDR1 is LNHDA and CDR2 SQIVND (reference sequence). The V end lost 4 bases, the J end lost 0 bases, and 18 bases lay between the germline ends.

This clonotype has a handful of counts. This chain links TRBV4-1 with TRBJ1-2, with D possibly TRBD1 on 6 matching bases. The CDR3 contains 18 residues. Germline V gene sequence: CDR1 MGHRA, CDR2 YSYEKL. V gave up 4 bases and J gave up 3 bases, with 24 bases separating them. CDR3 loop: CASSPYGYQGPRYYGYTF. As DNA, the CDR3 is TGCGCCAGCAGCCCCTACGGATATCAGGGGCCACGCTACTATGGCTACACCTTC.